This entry describes one TCR beta chain. The antigen remains unidentified. Pooled samples include second doses given at about 4 or 12 weeks. This specimen comes from a study of T cell responses to AZD1222 COVID-19 vaccine. Whole-study findings and limits: Among the donors, most were white British and more were female, and clonal diversity was possibly underestimated. Baseline seropositivity occurred in only a handful of AZD1222 recipients.

Measured with immunoSEQ multiplex PCR; TCRdb has only the in-frame clones, and not every one. Of some 78,000 clones in the sample, 83% are singletons; the top ten hold approximately 1.2%. Germline V gene lookup returns CDR1 SGHNT and CDR2 YYREEE (reference sequence). Trimming took 5 bases from V and 4 from J, leaving 15 bases between them. CDR3 length: 14 amino acids. The sample consisted of peripheral blood, taken 28 days after the second AZD1222 dose. This sequence originates from an adult who received the AZD1222 COVID-19 vaccine. The rearrangement links TRBV5-4 to TRBJ2-5; D is possibly TRBD1 (6 bases). CDR3 DNA: TGTGCCAGCAGTTCTCAACAGGGATCAGAGACCCAGTACTTC. This encodes CASSSQQGSETQYF.